The 9 T cell receptor beta chains reported below all come from one sample, sequenced in a study of shared clonotypes between healthy human individuals. Assay: immunoSEQ multiplex PCR; the TCRdb copy retains only in-frame clones and omits some. The sample holds about 700,000 clones, around 72% seen once. Sequenced input: memory CD4+ T cells sorted from blood. Subset here: CD45RA-negative fraction. These receptor sequences come from a young woman in good health.

V is TRBV5-1 and J is TRBJ2-2, with 7 bases fitting TRBD1. This CDR3 is built from 15 residues. Trimming removed 5 bases from V and 7 bases from J; junction bases left unmatched: 11. Germline lookup yields CDR1 SGHRS and CDR2 YFSETQ. Written as DNA, the CDR3 is TGCGCCAGCAGTACCGGGACAGAAGGAGTCGGGGAGCTGTTTTTT. Residues: CASSTGTEGVGELFF.

Worth noting for this clone: This may be a read error: a much more frequent sequence differs by one nucleotide. Other DNA sequences within the sample encode an identical CDR3. The chain uses TRBV11-2 and TRBJ2-1, with 7 bases that match TRBD1. Losses at the gene ends were 4 bases for V and 3 bases for J; bases not matched to a gene: 3. The CDR3 length is 14 residues. Germline assignment: CDR1 SGHAT and CDR2 FQNNGV. DNA of the CDR3: TGTGCCAGCAGCTGGACAGGAGACTACAATGAGCAGTTCTTC. Translation: CASSWTGDYNEQFF.

As for this clone: The sample carries other DNA sequences with the same CDR3. This chain connects TRBV5-4 to TRBJ2-1; D gene unclear. Trimming took 0 bases from V and 0 from J, leaving 7 bases between them. The CDR3 covers 15 residues. CDR1 is SGHNT and CDR2 is YYREEE in the germline V gene (reference sequence). This chain's CDR3 is CASSLGGSSYNEQFF. The CDR3 bases are TGTGCCAGCAGCTTGGGGGGAAGCTCCTACAATGAGCAGTTCTTC.

The chain carries TRBV5-1 and TRBJ2-1; 7 nucleotides agree with TRBD1. Germline CDR1 SGHRS, CDR2 YFSETQ. V was clipped by 3 bases and J by 4 bases; unmatched bases: 4. The CDR3 totals 14 residues. As DNA, the CDR3 is TGCGCCAGCAGCTCAGGACAGGCGTACAATGAGCAGTTCTTC. It yields the protein CASSSGQAYNEQFF. Full variable domain (rest looked up from reference TRBV5-1 and TRBJ2-1): KAGVTQTPRYLIKTRGQQVTLSCSPISGHRSVSWYQQTPGQGLQFLFEYFSETQRNKGNFPGRFSGRQFSNSRSEMNVSTLELGDSALYLCASSSGQAYNEQFFGPGTRLTVL.

The chain employs TRBV6-5 and TRBJ2-7; 11 bases fit TRBD2. The CDR3 loop spans 15 amino acids. CDR1 MNHEY and CDR2 SVGAGI come from the germline V gene. J gave up 6 bases and V 5 bases, and 9 bases lay outside the gene matches. CDR3 in DNA: TGTGCCAGCAGTAGCGGGACTAGCGGAAGCTCCGAGCAGTACTTC. As protein: CASSSGTSGSSEQYF.

This clone showed up just a few times. V and J are TRBV27 and TRBJ1-1; possible D gene TRBD1, 6 bases. Germline CDR1 MNHEY, CDR2 SMNVEV (reference sequence). The CDR3 has 15 amino acids. V lost 2 bases to trimming and J lost 5 bases, with 15 bases between them. The CDR3 nucleotides read TGTGCCAGCAGTTTAGGGGCGGGGGGGCAAACTGAAGCTTTCTTT. This translates into CASSLGAGGQTEAFF.

J is TRBJ1-1 and V is TRBV7-9; D ambiguous. The germline V gene has CDR1 SEHNR and CDR2 FQNEAQ (reference sequence). CDR3 length: 15 residues. Between the trimmed V and J ends, which lost 5 bases and 0 bases, there was a span of 13 bases. The CDR3 reads CASSPFPQVNTEAFF. Written as DNA, the CDR3 is TGTGCCAGCAGCCCGTTTCCCCAGGTGAACACTGAAGCTTTCTTT.

This chain joins TRBV10-1 and TRBJ2-7; the D call may be TRBD1 or TRBD2 (5 bases each). The length of the CDR3 is 14 residues. Trimming removed 3 bases from V and 3 bases from J, with 12 bases in between. In germline, CDR1 is WNHNN, CDR2 SYGVQD (reference sequence). The CDR3 region has the DNA TGCGCCAGCAGTGAATCGGGGACCGTCTACGAGCAGTACTTC. Translating gives CASSESGTVYEQYF.

This clone was detected a few times. The gene calls are TRBV18 and TRBJ1-5; D remains ambiguous. CDR1 and CDR2 (germline): KGHSH, LQKENI. The CDR3 loop spans 13 amino acids. Trimming shortened V by 5 bases and J by 7 bases, and 12 bases separated the two germline ends. CDR3 loop: CASSLEERQPQHF. The CDR3 DNA reads TGTGCCAGCTCATTGGAGGAGAGGCAGCCCCAGCATTTT. The full variable domain, rest sourced from reference TRBV18 and TRBJ1-5, is NAGVMQNPRHLVRRRGQEARLRCSPMKGHSHVYWYRQLPEEGLKFMVYLQKENIIDESGMPKERFSAEFPKEGPSILRIQQVVRGDSAAYFCASSLEERQPQHFGDGTRLSIL.